The next 27 T cell receptor beta chains were all read from a single sample in a study of early T cells in non-severe SARS-CoV-2 infection (dated by TCRdb to the early 2020s). The method behind the library was 5' RACE. TCRdb names NextSeq 500 as the instrument used. TCRdb's own reprocessing of the public reads used fastp at Q25 and MiXCR and kept productive beta chains. For every CDR3 protein sequence, its rows merge into one entry that carries the most common genes and DNA. Present in this sample are about 62,000 distinct CDR3 sequences, about 9.3% of which were seen just once. Clones ranked in the top ten supply about 1.2% of the sample. Sequencing was carried out using whole blood. These receptors came from an adult who was a healthcare worker with PCR-confirmed SARS-CoV-2 infection or an uninfected control (not recorded which).

The chain carries TRBV12-3 or TRBV12-4 and TRBJ1-5, with D tentatively TRBD1 (5 bases). The CDR3 runs 13 residues. The germline V and J ends were trimmed by 5 bases and 4 bases, with 9 bases remaining between them. CDR3 DNA sequence: TGTGCCAGCAGTCAATCAGGGAATCAGCCCCAGCATTTT. It yields the protein CASSQSGNQPQHF.

This clonotype showed up many times. The gene calls are TRBV5-1 and TRBJ1-4, with unresolved D. This CDR3 has 15 amino acids. CDR1 is SGHRS and CDR2 is YFSETQ in the germline V gene. V was pared by 0 bases and J by 8 bases, with 14 bases between. CDR3 DNA: TGCGCCAGCAGCTTGGACGGCGGGCAAAGGGAAAAACTGTTTTTT. It translates to CASSLDGGQREKLFF.

This clonotype was detected only a few times. V and J are TRBV11-2 and TRBJ2-3; 11 nucleotides agree with TRBD2. Germline CDR1 and CDR2: SGHAT and FQNNGV. This CDR3 contains 17 residues. V trimming: 6 bases; J trimming: 3 bases; junction bases outside the gene matches: 11. CDR3 bases: TGTGCCAGCAGACGCCGTATAGCGGGGGGGATAACAGATACGCAGTATTTT. It specifies CASRRRIAGGITDTQYF.

This clonotype came up a few times. V is TRBV24-1 and J is TRBJ1-1; D unclear. V lost 7 bases and J lost 5, with 13 bases in between. Germline V lookup: CDR1 KGHDR, CDR2 SFDVKD. The CDR3 has 13 amino acids. CDR3 amino acids: CATSASSGTEAFF. In nucleotides, the CDR3 is TGTGCCACCAGCGCCTCGTCAGGAACTGAAGCTTTCTTT.

Only a few counts were recorded for this clonotype. This chain links TRBV7-9 with TRBJ2-3, with a weak D call TRBD2 (5 bases). Germline CDR1 reads SEHNR; CDR2 reads FQNEAQ (reference sequence). The CDR3 sequence is 18 residues long. V was trimmed by 0 bases and J by 6 bases, leaving 22 bases between them. The CDR3 sequence: CASSLAVADLQGGDTQYF. The CDR3 DNA sequence: TGTGCCAGCAGCTTAGCGGTTGCGGACCTCCAAGGCGGGGATACGCAGTATTTT.

The table lists this clonotype with many counts. CDR3 bases: TGTGCCAGCGGCCTTAGCGGGTTCACAGATACGCAGTATTTT. Amino acids: CASGLSGFTDTQYF. The chain has TRBV7-2 and TRBJ2-3, with TRBD2 matching over 7 bases. This CDR3 is built from 14 residues. With 8 bases clipped from V and 2 bases from J, the junction kept 7 bases outside the gene matches. Germline V gives CDR1 SGHTA, CDR2 FQGNSA.

This clonotype was seen a few times. This is likely a read error, given that the CDR3 carries no conserved phenylalanine or tryptophan at its end. No DNA is shown, since the ends of the CDR3 on it are uncertain; the CDR3 is the one TCRdb lists. The rearrangement uses TRBV2 and TRBJ2-7; TRBD2 is the table's D call, not checked against the DNA. The CDR3 is 13 amino acids in total, end residues counted. Germline CDR1 SNHLY, CDR2 FYNNEI. Here the CDR3 reads CASSEAPASHLRR.

This clonotype was seen more than once but under ten times. This sequence joins TRBV29-1 and TRBJ1-1; the D is unclear. Germline values: CDR1 SQVTM, CDR2 ANQGSEA. This CDR3 has 12 amino acids. V gave up 2 bases and J gave up 2 bases, with 6 bases separating them. The CDR3 spells CSVEKGNTEAFF. The CDR3, as DNA: TGCAGCGTTGAAAAGGGTAACACTGAAGCTTTCTTT.

The gene calls are TRBV20-1 and TRBJ2-5; 7 bases map to TRBD1. Trimming removed 6 bases from V and 4 bases from J; junction bases left unmatched: 11. The CDR3 is 14 amino acids. CDR1 is DFQATT and CDR2 is SNEGSKA in the germline V gene (reference sequence). The CDR3 DNA follows: TGCAGTGCCAACCCAGGGGGTCGGATAGAGACCCAGTACTTC. Residues: CSANPGGRIETQYF.

In this sample, this clonotype turned up many times. This rearrangement joins TRBV19 to TRBJ2-3; 7 bases are shared with TRBD1. Germline V gene sequence: CDR1 LNHDA, CDR2 SQIVND (reference sequence). This CDR3 spans 15 amino acids. V lost 9 bases to trimming and J lost 7 bases; unmatched junction nucleotides: 16. The CDR3: CASHRGDSHENTQYF. The CDR3 bases are TGTGCCAGCCATAGAGGGGACAGCCATGAAAATACGCAGTATTTT.

The chain couples TRBV30 to TRBJ1-3; no firm D call. Germline CDR1 GTSNPN, CDR2 SVGIG (reference sequence). Between the trimmed V and J ends, which lost 3 bases and 6 bases, there was a span of 6 bases. The CDR3 contains 11 residues. DNA for the CDR3: TGTGCCTGGAGGTTTGAAAACACCATATATTTT. It is translated as CAWRFENTIYF.

This clonotype showed up many times. This chain uses TRBV4-1 with TRBJ2-1; D gene ambiguous. Trimming removed 2 bases at V and 3 bases at J, with 8 bases between. The germline CDR1 and CDR2 sequences are MGHRA and YSYEKL. The CDR3 is 14 amino acids. The CDR3, as DNA: TGCGCCAGCAGCCAAATGGAGAGCTACAATGAGCAGTTCTTC. It is translated as CASSQMESYNEQFF.

In its sample, this clonotype was seen a few times. The V call is TRBV6-4, the J call TRBJ2-1, with 10 bases fitting TRBD2. Trimming removed 3 bases from V and 1 base from J; junction bases left unmatched: 9. This CDR3 has 18 residues. Per germline, CDR1 MRHNA and CDR2 SNTAGT. The CDR3 spells CASSDTSGAYQSYNEQFF. The CDR3 bases are TGTGCCAGCAGTGATACTAGCGGGGCTTACCAATCCTACAATGAGCAGTTCTTC.

This clonotype came up a few times. The chain uses TRBV20-1 and TRBJ2-1, with D tentatively TRBD1 (5 bases). The CDR3 has 11 amino acids. V lost 6 bases and J 8 bases, leaving 11 bases between the germline ends. The germline V gene has CDR1 DFQATT and CDR2 SNEGSKA (reference sequence). The CDR3 protein is CSAYRGDEQFF. The CDR3 DNA reads as TGCAGTGCATATAGGGGCGATGAGCAGTTCTTC.

This clonotype was counted many times. This chain joins TRBV27 and TRBJ2-5; D may be TRBD2 (6 bases). V was clipped by 5 bases and J by 2 bases, with 12 bases between them. From germline, CDR1 is MNHEY and CDR2 SMNVEV (reference sequence). CDR3 length: 14 residues. The CDR3 coding sequence is TGTGCCAGCAGTAATCCGGGGGAACAAGAGACCCAGTACTTC. It yields the protein CASSNPGEQETQYF.

The CDR3 protein is CASRRTTTYEQYV. The CDR3 bases are TGTGCCAGCAGGAGGACTACCACTTACGAGCAGTACGTC. The rearrangement links TRBV2 to TRBJ2-7; the D gene is possibly TRBD2 (6 bases). The CDR3 extends over 13 amino acids. V was pared by 6 bases and J by 4 bases, with 13 bases between. The germline V gene encodes CDR1 SNHLY and CDR2 FYNNEI.

This clonotype was seen more than once but under ten times. The chain is built from TRBV11-2 and TRBJ2-1, with D tentatively TRBD1 (5 bases). Trimming shortened V by 1 base and J by 6 bases, and 13 bases separated the two germline ends. The CDR3 extends over 15 amino acids. CDR1 is SGHAT, CDR2 FQNNGV, per germline. The CDR3, as DNA: TGTGCCAGCAGCTTAGTGGCAGGGTTCAGCAATGAGCAGTTCTTC. Encoded protein: CASSLVAGFSNEQFF.

Only a few counts were recorded for this clonotype. This chain connects TRBV12-3 or TRBV12-4 to TRBJ1-2; 7 bases agree with TRBD1. The CDR3 is made up of 15 amino acids. Trimming at V came to 3 bases and at J to 7 bases, leaving 11 bases not matched to a gene. The CDR3 loop reads CASSFGEGQSFGYTF. The CDR3 DNA is TGTGCCAGCAGTTTTGGGGAGGGACAGTCCTTTGGCTACACCTTC.

The J gene is TRBJ2-3, the V gene TRBV20-1; D is unresolved. The CDR3 length is 13 residues. The germline V gene has CDR1 DFQATT and CDR2 SNEGSKA (reference sequence). Trimming shortened V by 3 bases and J by 4 bases, and 11 bases separated the two germline ends. The CDR3 DNA sequence: TGCAGTGCTAGGACGGTCCGGGCAGATACGCAGTATTTT. It encodes CSARTVRADTQYF.

This sequence joins TRBV30 and TRBJ2-1; the D is unclear. V was pared by 1 base and J by 5 bases, with 3 bases between. The germline gives CDR1 GTSNPN, CDR2 SVGIG (reference sequence). CDR3 length equals 11 residues. This CDR3 reads CAWSGDNEQFF. For the CDR3, the DNA is TGTGCCTGGAGTGGAGACAATGAGCAGTTCTTC.

This clonotype came up many times. V usage is TRBV7-3 and J usage is TRBJ2-2; tentative D call: TRBD1 (6 bases). The CDR3 length is 14 residues. Germline CDR1 reads SGHTA; CDR2 reads FQGTGA. Trimming took off 5 bases at V and 3 bases at J, with 10 bases between the two ends. CDR3: CASSPDSHTGELFF. CDR3 in DNA: TGTGCCAGCAGCCCGGACAGCCACACCGGGGAGCTGTTTTTT.

CDR3 amino acids: CASSWDLPRADTQYF. Here the CDR3 DNA reads TGTGCCAGCAGCTGGGACTTGCCTCGGGCGGATACGCAGTATTTT. The chain carries TRBV5-4 and TRBJ2-3; a possible D gene is TRBD2 (6 bases). Trimming pared 3 bases from V and 6 bases from J, leaving 17 bases between. There are 15 residues in the CDR3. The germline CDR1 and CDR2 sequences are SGHNT and YYREEE (reference sequence).

The V call is TRBV20-1, the J call TRBJ2-1; D may be TRBD2 (6 bases). V lost 5 bases and J 8 bases, leaving 16 bases between the germline ends. The germline V gene encodes CDR1 DFQATT and CDR2 SNEGSKA (reference sequence). The CDR3 is made up of 13 amino acids. The DNA of the CDR3 is TGCAGTGCTCGGCCGGGACTCGTGGATGAGCAGTTCTTC. The encoded protein is CSARPGLVDEQFF.

There are many counts of this clonotype. A read error may account for a junction end that differs from germline. In DNA form, the CDR3 reads TGCGCCAGCACCTTGGGACAGGGGGCTTGGAATGAGCAGTTCTTC. This sequence encodes CASTLGQGAWNEQFF. The chain combines TRBV5-1 with TRBJ2-1; 12 bases match TRBD1. The germline gives CDR1 SGHRS, CDR2 YFSETQ. CDR3 length: 15 amino acids.

This clonotype was found a few times. The chain joins TRBV7-6 to TRBJ2-1, with D possibly TRBD1 on 6 matching bases. This CDR3 is 16 amino acids long. The germline V gene has CDR1 SGHVS and CDR2 FNYEAQ. V shed 3 bases and J shed 0 bases, with 12 bases lying between them. CDR3 loop: CASSFLTGDSYNEQFF. The CDR3 DNA is TGTGCCAGCAGCTTTTTGACAGGCGACTCCTACAATGAGCAGTTCTTC. Variable domain in full (rest from reference TRBV7-6 and TRBJ2-1): GAGVSQSPRYKVTKRGQDVALRCDPISGHVSLYWYRQALGQGPEFLTYFNYEAQQDKSGLPNDRFSAERPEGSISTLTIQRTEQRDSAMYRCASSFLTGDSYNEQFFGPGTRLTVL.

This clonotype is a singleton in its sample. This chain joins TRBV3-1 and TRBJ1-2; 7 positions agree with TRBD1. The trim removed 4 bases at V and 5 bases at J, leaving 13 bases unmatched. Per germline, CDR1 LGHDT and CDR2 YNNKEL (reference sequence). The CDR3 is 16 amino acids. This CDR3 is CASSREGQRLIYGYTF. The CDR3 nucleotides are TGTGCCAGCAGCCGTGAGGGACAGCGCCTTATTTATGGCTACACCTTC.

In its sample, this clonotype was seen many times. The chain carries TRBV2 and TRBJ2-6, with a tentative D call TRBD1 (5 bases). V dropped 6 bases and J dropped 2 bases, with 11 bases sitting between them. CDR1 and CDR2 (germline): SNHLY, FYNNEI. There are 15 residues in the CDR3. The CDR3: CASSPNRPGANVLTF. CDR3 coding DNA: TGTGCCAGCAGCCCTAACAGGCCTGGGGCCAACGTCCTGACTTTC.